Sequencing of this TCR beta chain was carried out in a study of naive and memory T cell subsets. Sorting gates: effector memory CD45RA-CD27-, EMRA CD45RA+CD27-. The table lists this clonotype with a few counts. An equimolar mix of two oligonucleotides served as the beta constant-region primer for TRBC1 and TRBC2. Ligated cDNA was amplified by four rounds of PCR with nested alpha and beta constant-region primers and SP2. Each CDR3 protein is one row after TCRdb ran MiXCR on the UMI-ligation and nested PCR reads. The sample carries tens of thousands of distinct CDR3 sequences, 13% recorded once. V gave up 5 bases and J gave up 5 bases; unmatched junction bases: 9. The germline V gene encodes CDR1 DFQATT and CDR2 SNEGSKA (reference sequence). The length of the CDR3 is 15 residues.

Sequencing input: effector memory CD4+ T cells from blood. Noted subset: effector memory, CD45RA- CD27-. The receptor was isolated from a human donor in good health. The chain links TRBV20-1 to TRBJ2-1; 10 bases align to TRBD2. CDR3 DNA: TGCAGTGCTCGCACCGGGACTAGCGCCCACAATGAGCAGTTCTTC. Encoded protein: CSARTGTSAHNEQFF.